Presented here are 21 T cell receptor beta chains from one specimen sequenced in a study of regulatory T cells in long-lasting Graves disease. The sample's time point: newly diagnosed GD, antithyroid drugs for less than 3 months. PBMCs were the source of the RNA used for TCR sequencing. Arm-PCR with iRepertoire HTBI primers amplified the CDR3 regions for these TCR beta libraries. Using its own MiXCR run on the multiplex PCR reads, TCRdb lists one record per CDR3 protein. Counted here are about 240,000 distinct CDR3 sequences, around 20% occurring once; the ten biggest clones make up around 13%. The specimen comprised peripheral blood mononuclear cells (PBMCs), sampled at new diagnosis, from a patient treated with antithyroid drugs. The receptor source for this set is a female donor with Graves disease.

J is TRBJ2-3 and V is TRBV11-2, with TRBD2 identical over 9 bases. Germline V CDR1 and CDR2: SGHAT, FQNNGV. V gave up 1 base and J gave up 2 bases; unmatched junction bases: 4. The CDR3 covers 16 residues. The CDR3 nucleotides read TGTGCCAGCAGCTTAGTTGCGGGGGGGCTCACAGATACGCAGTATTTT. This translates into CASSLVAGGLTDTQYF. The full variable domain, completed using reference TRBV11-2 and TRBJ2-3, is EAGVAQSPRYKIIEKRQSVAFWCNPISGHATLYWYQQILGQGPKLLIQFQNNGVVDDSQLPKDRFSAERLKGVDSTLKIQPAKLEDSAVYLCASSLVAGGLTDTQYFGPGTRLTVL.

This clonotype occurred many times. The chain joins TRBV6-5 to TRBJ1-5; 7 positions match TRBD1. Germline CDR1 and CDR2: MNHEY and SVGAGI. The CDR3 is 15 amino acids. J gave up 3 bases and V 4 bases, and 6 bases lay outside the gene matches. CDR3 protein: CASSSTGYPNQPQHF. The CDR3 nucleotides are TGTGCCAGCAGTTCGACAGGGTACCCCAATCAGCCCCAGCATTTT.

This clonotype was seen many times. The genes are TRBV11-2 and TRBJ2-3; 15 bases agree with TRBD2. The CDR3 covers 16 residues. The V gene end was trimmed by 5 bases and the J gene end by 5 bases; junction bases not matched to a gene: 5. Germline V lookup: CDR1 SGHAT, CDR2 FQNNGV. CDR3 nucleotides: TGTGCCAGCAGCGGACTAGCGGGGGGGCCAGGAGATACGCAGTATTTT. As protein: CASSGLAGGPGDTQYF.

At least ten counts were recorded for this clonotype. The rearrangement joins TRBV10-3 to TRBJ1-5; tentative D call: TRBD1 (5 bases). Per germline, CDR1 ENHRY and CDR2 SYGVKD. V was pared by 11 bases and J by 7 bases, with 15 bases between. This CDR3 has 12 residues. DNA for the CDR3: TGTGCCTCGGGGGTCGGGAAGCAGCCCCAGCATTTT. Translated, it gives CASGVGKQPQHF.

This clonotype was counted at least ten times. The rearrangement joins TRBV11-2 to TRBJ2-3; weak D call: TRBD2 (5 bases). The CDR3 extends over 14 amino acids. V was cut by 1 base and J by 2 bases, with 7 bases left in between. Germline assignment: CDR1 SGHAT and CDR2 FQNNGV. DNA of the CDR3: TGTGCCAGCAGCTTAGTGGACTTCACAGATACGCAGTATTTT. Protein product: CASSLVDFTDTQYF.

In its sample, this clonotype was seen many times. V and J are TRBV3-1 and TRBJ1-1; D unresolved. The CDR3 is 14 amino acids. Germline CDR1 LGHDT, CDR2 YNNKEL (reference sequence). Trimming shortened V by 0 bases and J by 4 bases, and 9 bases separated the two germline ends. Here the CDR3 DNA reads TGTGCCAGCAGCCAAGATAAACTGATCACTGAAGCTTTCTTT. The encoded protein is CASSQDKLITEAFF.

Details on this clonotype: This likely stems from a read error, as it lies one base from a far larger clone. The rearrangement uses TRBV12-3 or TRBV12-4 and TRBJ2-1; 14 bases agree with TRBD2. V lost 8 bases and J lost 2; bases outside the gene matches: 11. The CDR3 contains 18 residues. The CDR3 DNA sequence: TGTGCCAGCCGCCCCGGGACTAGCGGGGGAGGGCCCTACAATGAGCAGTTCTTC. This sequence encodes CASRPGTSGGGPYNEQFF.

This clonotype has a count of ten or more. The chain employs TRBV9 and TRBJ2-1; D may be TRBD2 (6 bases). Germline CDR1 SGDLS, CDR2 YYNGEE. The germline V and J ends were trimmed by 3 bases and 5 bases, with 9 bases remaining between them. The CDR3 is 13 amino acids. CDR3 sequence: CASSGGTHNEQFF. The CDR3 region has the DNA TGTGCCAGCAGCGGCGGGACTCACAATGAGCAGTTCTTC.

This clonotype was recorded many times. The chain has TRBV12-3 or TRBV12-4 and TRBJ2-5, with D perhaps matching TRBD1 (5 bases). The CDR3 totals 14 residues. Between the trimmed V and J ends, which lost 3 bases and 2 bases, there was a span of 10 bases. CDR3 residues: CASSFQTVQETQYF. The CDR3 DNA sequence: TGTGCCAGCAGTTTTCAGACAGTACAAGAGACCCAGTACTTC.

Only a few counts were recorded for this clonotype. The chain carries TRBV19 and TRBJ2-3; 13 bases map to TRBD2. The CDR3 loop spans 15 amino acids. Trimming took 9 bases from V and 3 from J; bases not matched to a gene: 6. Germline V gene sequence: CDR1 LNHDA, CDR2 SQIVND (reference sequence). CDR3 sequence reads: CARVPTSGRTDTQYF. CDR3 sequence (DNA): TGTGCCAGAGTCCCGACTAGCGGGAGGACAGATACGCAGTATTTT.

This clonotype was counted ten times or more. The rearrangement joins TRBV20-1 to TRBJ2-1; possible D gene TRBD2, 7 bases. The V end lost 3 bases, the J end lost 10 bases, and 13 bases lay between the germline ends. There are 12 residues in the CDR3. Germline CDR1 reads DFQATT; CDR2 reads SNEGSKA (reference sequence). CDR3 nucleotides: TGCAGTGCTAGGGAAGGGGGGGACGAGCAGTTCTTC. Protein sequence: CSAREGGDEQFF.

This clonotype was picked up many times. The chain joins TRBV24-1 to TRBJ2-1; 10 positions agree with TRBD1. Germline V CDR1 and CDR2: KGHDR, SFDVKD. The CDR3 consists of 17 residues. The junction had 8 bases not matched to a gene; V was cut back by 4 bases and J by 3 bases. As DNA, the CDR3 is TGTGCCACCAGTGACCTTACCGGGACAGGGGACTACAATGAGCAGTTCTTC. It codes for CATSDLTGTGDYNEQFF.

The genes are TRBV2 and TRBJ2-1, with 8 bases fitting TRBD2. CDR1 is SNHLY, CDR2 FYNNEI, per germline. V was clipped by 3 bases and J by 4 bases; unmatched bases: 5. The CDR3 has 15 residues. This CDR3 is CASSDSGGAYNEQFF. Written as DNA, the CDR3 is TGTGCCAGCAGTGATTCGGGGGGGGCATACAATGAGCAGTTCTTC. Filled out from reference TRBV2 and TRBJ2-1, the complete variable domain reads EPEVTQTPSHQVTQMGQEVILRCVPISNHLYFYWYRQILGQKVEFLVSFYNNEISEKSEIFDDQFSVERPDGSNFTLKIRSTKLEDSAMYFCASSDSGGAYNEQFFGPGTRLTVL.

This clonotype was recorded at least ten times. The rearrangement uses TRBV7-2 and TRBJ2-3; 8 bases map to TRBD1. The length of the CDR3 is 15 residues. The junction had 7 bases not matched to a gene; V was cut back by 3 bases and J by 5 bases. CDR1 is SGHTA and CDR2 is FQGNSA in the germline V gene. The CDR3 region has the DNA TGTGCCAGCAGCTTCCAGGGGGCGCAGGGAGATACGCAGTATTTT. Encoded protein: CASSFQGAQGDTQYF.

This clonotype occurred a few times. This chain joins TRBV4-3 and TRBJ2-3, with TRBD2 matching 12 bases. J lost 2 bases, V lost 0 bases, and 3 bases had no gene match. The CDR3 is 17 amino acids. Per the germline V gene, CDR1 is LGHNA and CDR2 is YSLEER. The DNA for the CDR3 is TGCGCCAGCAGCCAAGATCTAGCGGGGGGGGCCACAGATACGCAGTATTTT. Its protein product is CASSQDLAGGATDTQYF.

V gene TRBV28 combines with J gene TRBJ1-2; perhaps TRBD1 as D (6 bases). CDR3 size: 13 residues. Deletions cut 5 bases from V and 8 bases from J, with 15 bases between. Germline assignment: CDR1 MDHEN and CDR2 SYDVKM. The CDR3 is CASSLSRGGGYTF. The CDR3 DNA follows: TGTGCCAGCAGTCTCTCCCGGGGGGGCGGCTACACCTTC.

Many counts were recorded for this clonotype. The chain joins TRBV5-6 to TRBJ2-5; 9 bases are shared with TRBD2. The CDR3 totals 16 residues. J lost 2 bases, V lost 5 bases, and 10 bases had no gene match. Germline-derived CDR1 and CDR2 are SGHDT and YYEEEE. The CDR3 protein is CASSLRAGGGQETQYF. Written as DNA, the CDR3 is TGTGCCAGCAGTTTGCGAGCGGGGGGCGGACAAGAGACCCAGTACTTC.

The CDR3 sequence: CASSGTSGSHQETQYF. The CDR3 DNA reads TGTGCCAGCAGTGGGACTAGCGGGAGCCACCAAGAGACCCAGTACTTC. V gene TRBV12-3 or TRBV12-4 combines with J gene TRBJ2-5; TRBD2 agrees at 14 bases. Trimming at V came to 5 bases and at J to 0 bases, leaving 2 bases not matched to a gene. CDR3 length: 16 residues.

The gene calls are TRBV19 and TRBJ2-2; D is ambiguous. V shed 2 bases and J shed 4 bases, with 8 bases lying between them. The CDR3 runs to 14 residues. The germline gives CDR1 LNHDA, CDR2 SQIVND (reference sequence). CDR3 residues: CASSISTATGELFF. CDR3 coding DNA: TGTGCCAGTAGTATATCCACAGCCACCGGGGAGCTGTTTTTT. Full variable domain (remainder filled in from reference TRBV19 and TRBJ2-2): DGGITQSPKYLFRKEGQNVTLSCEQNLNHDAMYWYRQDPGQGLRLIYYSQIVNDFQKGDIAEGYSVSREKKESFPLTVTSAQKNPTAFYLCASSISTATGELFFGEGSRLTVL.

Ten or more counts support this clonotype. The chain links TRBV7-2 to TRBJ2-1; tentatively, D is TRBD2 (5 bases). CDR1 and CDR2 from the germline V gene are SGHTA and FQGNSA. The CDR3 extends over 15 amino acids. V was cut by 0 bases and J by 3 bases, with 9 bases left in between. This CDR3 reads CASSLARGNYNEQFF. CDR3 nucleotides: TGTGCCAGCAGCTTAGCCCGGGGAAACTACAATGAGCAGTTCTTC. The full variable domain, in which reference TRBV7-2 and TRBJ2-1 provide the parts outside the CDR3, is GAGVSQSPSNKVTEKGKDVELRCDPISGHTALYWYRQSLGQGLEFLIYFQGNSAPDKSGLPSDRFSAERTGGSVSTLTIQRTQQEDSAVYLCASSLARGNYNEQFFGPGTRLTVL.

This clonotype was seen many times. The chain carries TRBV6-2 or TRBV6-3 and TRBJ2-7; D is possibly TRBD1 (5 bases). The length of the CDR3 is 15 residues. Trimming stripped 5 bases from V and 3 bases from J, with 17 bases between. Germline loops: CDR1 MNHEY, CDR2 SVGEGT. As DNA, the CDR3 is TGTGCCAGCAGTACCAGACAGAGAAGCTTCTACGAGCAGTACTTC. Translating gives CASSTRQRSFYEQYF.